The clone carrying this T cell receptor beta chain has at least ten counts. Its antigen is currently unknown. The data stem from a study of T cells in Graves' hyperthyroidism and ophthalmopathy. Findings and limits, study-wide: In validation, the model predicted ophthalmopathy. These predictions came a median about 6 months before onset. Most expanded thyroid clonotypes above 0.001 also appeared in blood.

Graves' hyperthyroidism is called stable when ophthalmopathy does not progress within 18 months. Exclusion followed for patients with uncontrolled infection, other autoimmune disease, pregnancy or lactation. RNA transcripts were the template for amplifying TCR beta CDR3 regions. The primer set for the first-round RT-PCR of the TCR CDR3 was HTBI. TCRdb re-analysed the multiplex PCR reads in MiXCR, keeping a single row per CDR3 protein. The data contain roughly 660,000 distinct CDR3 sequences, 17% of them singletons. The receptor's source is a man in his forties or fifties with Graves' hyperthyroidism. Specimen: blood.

The CDR3 region has the DNA TGTGCCAGCAGTTTCCGAGGATCTGAAAAACTGTTTTTT. This gives the protein CASSFRGSEKLFF. This chain uses TRBV28 with TRBJ1-4; D unresolved. V was cut by 3 bases and J by 7 bases, with 9 bases left in between. The germline V gene encodes CDR1 MDHEN and CDR2 SYDVKM. The CDR3 consists of 13 residues.